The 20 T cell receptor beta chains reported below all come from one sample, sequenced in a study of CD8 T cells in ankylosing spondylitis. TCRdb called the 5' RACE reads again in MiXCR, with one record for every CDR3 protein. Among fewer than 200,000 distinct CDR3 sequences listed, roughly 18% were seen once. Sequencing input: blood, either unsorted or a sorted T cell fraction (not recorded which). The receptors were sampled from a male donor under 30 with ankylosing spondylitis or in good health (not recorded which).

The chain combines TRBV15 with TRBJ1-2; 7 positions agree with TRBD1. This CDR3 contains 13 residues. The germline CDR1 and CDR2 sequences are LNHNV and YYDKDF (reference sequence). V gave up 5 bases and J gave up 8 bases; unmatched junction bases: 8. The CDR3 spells CATSRKTGVGYTF. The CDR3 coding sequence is TGTGCCACCAGCCGTAAAACAGGGGTCGGCTACACCTTC. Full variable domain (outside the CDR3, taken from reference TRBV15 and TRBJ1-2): DAMVIQNPRYQVTQFGKPVTLSCSQTLNHNVMYWYQQKSSQAPKLLFHYYDKDFNNEADTPDNFQSRRPNTSFCFLDIRSPGLGDTAMYLCATSRKTGVGYTFGSGTRLTVV.

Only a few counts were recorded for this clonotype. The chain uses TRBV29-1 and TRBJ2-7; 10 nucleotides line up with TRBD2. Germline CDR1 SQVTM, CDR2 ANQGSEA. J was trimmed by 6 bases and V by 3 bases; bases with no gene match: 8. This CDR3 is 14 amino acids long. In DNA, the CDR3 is TGCAGCGTTGACAGAGCGGGAGGGGCGGTCGAGCAGTACGTC. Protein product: CSVDRAGGAVEQYV.

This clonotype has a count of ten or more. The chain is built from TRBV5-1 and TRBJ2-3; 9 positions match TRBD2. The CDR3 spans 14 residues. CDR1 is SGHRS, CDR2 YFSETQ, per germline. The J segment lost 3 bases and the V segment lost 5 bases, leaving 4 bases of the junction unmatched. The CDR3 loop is CASRGSGSTDTQYF. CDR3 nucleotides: TGCGCCAGCAGAGGTAGCGGGAGTACAGATACGCAGTATTTT.

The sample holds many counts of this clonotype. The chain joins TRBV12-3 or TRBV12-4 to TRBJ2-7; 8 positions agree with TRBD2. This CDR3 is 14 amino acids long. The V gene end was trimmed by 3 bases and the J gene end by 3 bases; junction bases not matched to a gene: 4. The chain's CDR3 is CASSFQREIYEQYF. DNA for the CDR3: TGTGCCAGCAGTTTTCAGCGGGAGATCTACGAGCAGTACTTC.

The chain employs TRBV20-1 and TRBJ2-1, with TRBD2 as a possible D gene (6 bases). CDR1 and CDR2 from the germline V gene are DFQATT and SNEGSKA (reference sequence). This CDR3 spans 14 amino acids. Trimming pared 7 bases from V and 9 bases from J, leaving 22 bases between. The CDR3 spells CSVKVAGYSIEQFF. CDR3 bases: TGCAGTGTAAAGGTGGCGGGATATTCTATTGAGCAGTTCTTC.

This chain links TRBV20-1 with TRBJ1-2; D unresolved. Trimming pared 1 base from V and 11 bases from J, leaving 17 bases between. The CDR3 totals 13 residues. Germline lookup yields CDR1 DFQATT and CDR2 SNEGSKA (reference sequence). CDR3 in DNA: TGCAGTGCTAGAGGGCCGGACCTCCAGAGATACACCTTC. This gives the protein CSARGPDLQRYTF.

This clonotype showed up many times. CDR3 in DNA: TGTGCCAGTAGGACTAGCGGGAACACCGGGGAGCTGTTTTTT. Amino acids: CASRTSGNTGELFF. The chain combines TRBV7-9 with TRBJ2-2; 10 bases match TRBD2. The CDR3 contains 14 residues. The V segment lost 9 bases and the J segment 1 base; nucleotides outside the gene matches: 2. The germline CDR1 and CDR2 sequences are SEHNR and FQNEAQ (reference sequence).

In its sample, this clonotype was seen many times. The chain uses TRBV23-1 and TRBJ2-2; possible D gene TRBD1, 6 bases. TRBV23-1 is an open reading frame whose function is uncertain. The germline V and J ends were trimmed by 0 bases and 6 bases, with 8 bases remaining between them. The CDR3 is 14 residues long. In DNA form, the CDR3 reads TGCGCCAGCAGTCAATCGTCAGGGGCCGGGGAGCTGTTTTTT. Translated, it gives CASSQSSGAGELFF.

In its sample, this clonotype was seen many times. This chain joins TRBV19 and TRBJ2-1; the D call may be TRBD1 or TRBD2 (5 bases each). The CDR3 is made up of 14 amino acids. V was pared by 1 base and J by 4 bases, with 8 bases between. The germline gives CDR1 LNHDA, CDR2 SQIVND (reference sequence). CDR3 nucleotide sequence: TGTGCCAGTAGTATAGCGGGACCTTACAATGAGCAGTTCTTC. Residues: CASSIAGPYNEQFF.

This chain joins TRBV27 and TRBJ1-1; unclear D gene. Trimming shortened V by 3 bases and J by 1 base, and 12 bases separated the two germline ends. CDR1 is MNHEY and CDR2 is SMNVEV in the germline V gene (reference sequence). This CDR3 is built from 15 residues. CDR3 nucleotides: TGTGCCAGCAGTTTTTCGACCCTGGGGAACACTGAAGCTTTCTTT. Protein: CASSFSTLGNTEAFF.

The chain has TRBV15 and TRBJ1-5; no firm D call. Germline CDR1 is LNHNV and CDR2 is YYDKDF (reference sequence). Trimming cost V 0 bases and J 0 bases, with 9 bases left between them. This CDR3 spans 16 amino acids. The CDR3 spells CATSRDAPTSNQPQHF. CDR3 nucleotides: TGTGCCACCAGCAGAGATGCCCCGACTAGCAATCAGCCCCAGCATTTT.

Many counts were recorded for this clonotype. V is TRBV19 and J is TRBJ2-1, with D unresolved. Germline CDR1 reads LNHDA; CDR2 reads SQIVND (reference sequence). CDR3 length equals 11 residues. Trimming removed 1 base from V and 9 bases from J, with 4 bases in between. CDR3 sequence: CASSIVSEQFF. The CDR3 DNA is TGTGCCAGTAGTATAGTAAGTGAGCAGTTCTTC.

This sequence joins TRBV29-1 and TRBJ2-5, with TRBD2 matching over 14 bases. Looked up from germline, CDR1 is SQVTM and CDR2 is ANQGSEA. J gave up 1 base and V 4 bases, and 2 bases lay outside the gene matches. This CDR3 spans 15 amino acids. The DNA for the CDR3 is TGCAGCGTTGTCGGGACTAGCGGGAGCCAAGAGACCCAGTACTTC. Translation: CSVVGTSGSQETQYF.

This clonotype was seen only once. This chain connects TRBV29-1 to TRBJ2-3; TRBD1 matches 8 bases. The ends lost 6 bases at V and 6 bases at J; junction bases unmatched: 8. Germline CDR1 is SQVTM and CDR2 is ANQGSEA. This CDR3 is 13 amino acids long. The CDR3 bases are TGCAGCGTCGACACGACAGGGGTGGATACGCAGTATTTT. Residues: CSVDTTGVDTQYF.

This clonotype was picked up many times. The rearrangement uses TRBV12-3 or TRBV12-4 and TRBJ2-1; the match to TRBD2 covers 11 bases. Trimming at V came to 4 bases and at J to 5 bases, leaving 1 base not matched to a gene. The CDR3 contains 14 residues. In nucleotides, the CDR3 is TGTGCCAGCAGTTGGGGACTAGCGGACAATGAGCAGTTCTTC. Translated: CASSWGLADNEQFF.

CDR3 DNA: TGTGCCATCAGTGCGGAATCGAACACCGGGGAGCTGTTTTTT. Its translation is CAISAESNTGELFF. This chain joins TRBV10-3 and TRBJ2-2; D remains unclear. Germline CDR1 ENHRY, CDR2 SYGVKD. The CDR3 extends over 14 amino acids. The germline V and J ends were trimmed by 4 bases and 0 bases, with 6 bases remaining between them.

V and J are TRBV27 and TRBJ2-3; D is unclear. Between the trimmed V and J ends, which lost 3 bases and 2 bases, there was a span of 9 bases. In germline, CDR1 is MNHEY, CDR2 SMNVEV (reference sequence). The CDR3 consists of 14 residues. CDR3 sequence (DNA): TGTGCCAGCAGTTTTGTGGGGTCCACAGATACGCAGTATTTT. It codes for CASSFVGSTDTQYF.

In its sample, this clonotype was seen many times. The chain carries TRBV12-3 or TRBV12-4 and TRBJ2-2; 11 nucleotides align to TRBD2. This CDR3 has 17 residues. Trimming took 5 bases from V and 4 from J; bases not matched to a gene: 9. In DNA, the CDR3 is TGTGCCAGCAGTCCCCCGGGACTAGCGGACCTCACCGGGGAGCTGTTTTTT. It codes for CASSPPGLADLTGELFF.

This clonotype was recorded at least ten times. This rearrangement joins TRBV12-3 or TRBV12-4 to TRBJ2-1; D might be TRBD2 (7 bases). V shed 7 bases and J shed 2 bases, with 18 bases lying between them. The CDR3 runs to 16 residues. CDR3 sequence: CASTPRGGLTYNEQFF. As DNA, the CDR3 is TGTGCCAGCACTCCGAGGGGGGGTTTAACCTACAATGAGCAGTTCTTC.

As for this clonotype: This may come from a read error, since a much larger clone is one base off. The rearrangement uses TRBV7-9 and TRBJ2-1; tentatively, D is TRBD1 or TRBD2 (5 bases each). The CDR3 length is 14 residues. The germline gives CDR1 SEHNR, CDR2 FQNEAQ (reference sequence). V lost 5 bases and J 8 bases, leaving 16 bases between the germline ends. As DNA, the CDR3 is TGTGCCAGCAGCCCAGGGTCGGGACGGCATGAGCAGTTCTTC. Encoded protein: CASSPGSGRHEQFF.